One and the same sample provided the 5 T cell receptor beta chains below, sequenced in a study of CD8 T cells in ankylosing spondylitis. Using its own MiXCR run on the 5' RACE reads, TCRdb lists one record per CDR3 protein. The sample carries some 270,000 distinct CDR3 sequences, over 30% recorded once. Input material: blood, either unsorted or a sorted T cell fraction (not recorded which). The receptors originated from a male donor with ankylosing spondylitis or in good health (not recorded which).

The table lists this clonotype with many counts. The rearrangement links TRBV29-1 to TRBJ2-6, with D perhaps matching TRBD1 (5 bases). V was trimmed by 0 bases and J by 0 bases, leaving 9 bases between them. The CDR3 runs to 16 residues. Germline V lookup: CDR1 SQVTM, CDR2 ANQGSEA. The chain's CDR3 is CSVEDDSSSGANVLTF. For the CDR3, the DNA is TGCAGCGTTGAAGATGACAGTAGCTCTGGGGCCAACGTCCTGACTTTC.

The chain joins TRBV10-2 to TRBJ2-1; 7 bases line up with TRBD2. The CDR3 runs to 13 residues. With 10 bases clipped from V and 5 bases from J, the junction kept 8 bases outside the gene matches. Germline CDR1 reads WSHSY; CDR2 reads SAAADI. CDR3 sequence: CAIRLAGDNEQFF. DNA for the CDR3: TGCGCCATCCGACTAGCCGGTGACAATGAGCAGTTCTTC.

This chain uses TRBV29-1 with TRBJ2-3; D perhaps matches TRBD1 (5 bases). Trimming removed 5 bases from V and 5 bases from J, with 11 bases in between. The CDR3 covers 12 residues. Germline lookup yields CDR1 SQVTM and CDR2 ANQGSEA. The CDR3 DNA reads as TGCAGCGTTATCCAGGGTGGAGATACGCAGTATTTT. Translation: CSVIQGGDTQYF.

The chain is built from TRBV2 and TRBJ1-5, with D possibly matching TRBD1 (6 bases). Trimming took off 4 bases at V and 7 bases at J, with 17 bases between the two ends. This CDR3 is 15 amino acids long. The V gene's germline CDR1 is SNHLY and CDR2 FYNNEI. The CDR3 nucleotides are TGTGCCAGCAGTGGAAGCGGCAGGGGAAGGCAGCCCCAGCATTTT. Its translation is CASSGSGRGRQPQHF.

The chain joins TRBV5-1 to TRBJ2-1; the match to TRBD1 covers 9 bases. This CDR3 contains 15 residues. Germline values: CDR1 SGHRS, CDR2 YFSETQ. V shed 4 bases, J shed 6 bases, and the junction held 8 bases outside the gene matches. CDR3 sequence (DNA): TGCGCCAGCAGCCAGGGGACAGGGTTAGGCAATGAGCAGTTCTTC. It yields the protein CASSQGTGLGNEQFF.